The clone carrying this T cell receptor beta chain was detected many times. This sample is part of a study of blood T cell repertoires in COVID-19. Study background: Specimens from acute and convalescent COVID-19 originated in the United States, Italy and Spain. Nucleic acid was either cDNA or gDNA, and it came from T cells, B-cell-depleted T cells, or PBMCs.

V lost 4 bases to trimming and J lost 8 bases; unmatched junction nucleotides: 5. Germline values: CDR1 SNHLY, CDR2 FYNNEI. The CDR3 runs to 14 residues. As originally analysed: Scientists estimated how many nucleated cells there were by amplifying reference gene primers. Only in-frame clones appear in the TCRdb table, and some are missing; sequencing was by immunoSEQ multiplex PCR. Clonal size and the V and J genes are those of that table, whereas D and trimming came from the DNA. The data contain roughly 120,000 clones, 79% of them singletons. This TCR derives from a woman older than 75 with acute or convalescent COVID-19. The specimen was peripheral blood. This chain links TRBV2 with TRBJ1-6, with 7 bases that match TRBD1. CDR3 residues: CASSVGDSYSPLHF. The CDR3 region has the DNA TGTGCCAGCAGTGTTGGGGACAGCTATTCACCCCTCCACTTT.